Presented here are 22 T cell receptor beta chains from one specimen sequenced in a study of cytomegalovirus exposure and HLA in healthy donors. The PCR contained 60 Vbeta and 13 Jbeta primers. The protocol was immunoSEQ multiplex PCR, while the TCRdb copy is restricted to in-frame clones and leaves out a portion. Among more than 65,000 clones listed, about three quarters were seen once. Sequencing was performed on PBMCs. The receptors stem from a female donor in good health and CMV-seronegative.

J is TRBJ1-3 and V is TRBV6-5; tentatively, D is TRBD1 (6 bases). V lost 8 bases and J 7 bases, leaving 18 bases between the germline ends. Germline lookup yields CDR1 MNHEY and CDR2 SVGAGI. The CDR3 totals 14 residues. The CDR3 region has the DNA TGTGCCAGCTCCCGGGCATCGAGGGGGAACACCATATATTTT. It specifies CASSRASRGNTIYF.

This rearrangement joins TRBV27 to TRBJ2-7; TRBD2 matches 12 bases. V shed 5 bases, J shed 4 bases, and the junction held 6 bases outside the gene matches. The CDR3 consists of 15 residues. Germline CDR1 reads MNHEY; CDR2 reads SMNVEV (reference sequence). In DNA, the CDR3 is TGTGCCAGCAGTCGAAGACTAGCGGGAGAATACGAGCAGTACTTC. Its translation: CASSRRLAGEYEQYF.

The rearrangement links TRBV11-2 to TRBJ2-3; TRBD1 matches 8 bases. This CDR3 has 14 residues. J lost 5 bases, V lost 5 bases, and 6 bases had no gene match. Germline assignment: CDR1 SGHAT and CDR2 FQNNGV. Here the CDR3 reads CASSQGTGGDTQYF. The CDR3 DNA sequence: TGTGCCAGCAGCCAAGGGACAGGCGGAGATACGCAGTATTTT.

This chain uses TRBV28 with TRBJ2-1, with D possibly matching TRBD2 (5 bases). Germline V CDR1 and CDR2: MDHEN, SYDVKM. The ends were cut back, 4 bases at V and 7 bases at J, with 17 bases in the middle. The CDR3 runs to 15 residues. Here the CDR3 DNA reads TGTGCCAGCAGTTCGAATAGTCGGGGAAGGAATGAGCAGTTCTTC. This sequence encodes CASSSNSRGRNEQFF.

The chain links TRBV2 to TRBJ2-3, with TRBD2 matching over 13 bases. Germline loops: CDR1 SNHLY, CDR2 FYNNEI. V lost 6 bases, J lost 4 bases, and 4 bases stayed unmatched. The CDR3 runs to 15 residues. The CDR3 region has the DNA TGTGCCAGCAGCGTACTAGCGGGAGGGCCAGATACGCAGTATTTT. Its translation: CASSVLAGGPDTQYF.

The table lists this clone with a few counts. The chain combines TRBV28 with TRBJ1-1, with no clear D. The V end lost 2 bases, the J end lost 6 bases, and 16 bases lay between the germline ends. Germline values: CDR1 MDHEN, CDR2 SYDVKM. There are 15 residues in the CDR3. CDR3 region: CASSLVYTAKAEAFF. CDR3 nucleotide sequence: TGTGCCAGCAGTTTAGTCTATACAGCCAAGGCTGAAGCTTTCTTT.

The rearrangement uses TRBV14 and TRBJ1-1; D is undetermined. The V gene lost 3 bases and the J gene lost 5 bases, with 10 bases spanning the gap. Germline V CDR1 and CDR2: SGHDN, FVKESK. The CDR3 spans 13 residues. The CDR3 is CASSQTTGTEAFF. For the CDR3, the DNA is TGTGCCAGCAGCCAGACTACCGGGACTGAAGCTTTCTTT.

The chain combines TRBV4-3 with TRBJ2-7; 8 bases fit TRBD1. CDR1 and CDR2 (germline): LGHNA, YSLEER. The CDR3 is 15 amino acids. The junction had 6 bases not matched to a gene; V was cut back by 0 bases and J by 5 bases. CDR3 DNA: TGCGCCAGCAGCCAAGAGGACAGGGAAGGGAACGAGCAGTACTTC. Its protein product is CASSQEDREGNEQYF.

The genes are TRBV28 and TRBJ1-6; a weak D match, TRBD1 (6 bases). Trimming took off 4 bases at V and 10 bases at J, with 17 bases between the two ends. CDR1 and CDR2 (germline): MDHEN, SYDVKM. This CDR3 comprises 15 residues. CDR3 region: CASSSSISGASPLHF. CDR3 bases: TGTGCCAGCAGTTCCTCCATCTCAGGGGCCTCACCCCTCCACTTT. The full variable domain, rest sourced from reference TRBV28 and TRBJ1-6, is DVKVTQSSRYLVKRTGEKVFLECVQDMDHENMFWYRQDPGLGLRLIYFSYDVKMKEKGDIPEGYSVSREKKERFSLILESASTNQTSMYLCASSSSISGASPLHFGNGTRLTVT.

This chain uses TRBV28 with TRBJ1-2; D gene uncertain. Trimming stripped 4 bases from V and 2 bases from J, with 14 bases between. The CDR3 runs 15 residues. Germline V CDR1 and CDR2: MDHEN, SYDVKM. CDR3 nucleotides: TGTGCCAGCAGTTCCCTGAGCGGGGAAAACTATGGCTACACCTTC. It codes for CASSSLSGENYGYTF.

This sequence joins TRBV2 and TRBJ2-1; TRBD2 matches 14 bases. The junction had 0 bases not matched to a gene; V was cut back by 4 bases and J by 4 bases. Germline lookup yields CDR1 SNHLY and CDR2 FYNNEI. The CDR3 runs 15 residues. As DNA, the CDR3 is TGTGCCAGCAGTGGGACTAGCGGGGGGTACAATGAGCAGTTCTTC. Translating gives CASSGTSGGYNEQFF.

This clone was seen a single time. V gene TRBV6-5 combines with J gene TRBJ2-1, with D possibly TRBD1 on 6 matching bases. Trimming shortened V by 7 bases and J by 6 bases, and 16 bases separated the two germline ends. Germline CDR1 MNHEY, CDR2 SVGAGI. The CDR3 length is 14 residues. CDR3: CASNQGRVGNEQFF. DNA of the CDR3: TGTGCCAGCAACCAGGGGCGGGTGGGCAATGAGCAGTTCTTC.

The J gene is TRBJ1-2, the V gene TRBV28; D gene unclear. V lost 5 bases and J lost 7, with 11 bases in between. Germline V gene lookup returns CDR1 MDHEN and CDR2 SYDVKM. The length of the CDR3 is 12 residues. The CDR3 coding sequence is TGTGCCAGCAGTCCTAGGGAGGGTGGCTACACCTTC. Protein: CASSPREGGYTF.

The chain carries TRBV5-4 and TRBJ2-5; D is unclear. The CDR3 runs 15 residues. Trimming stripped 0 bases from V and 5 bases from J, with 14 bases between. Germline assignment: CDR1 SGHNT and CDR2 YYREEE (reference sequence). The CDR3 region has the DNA TGTGCCAGCAGCTTGGATCGGGTTTCCTGGGAGACCCAGTACTTC. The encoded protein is CASSLDRVSWETQYF.

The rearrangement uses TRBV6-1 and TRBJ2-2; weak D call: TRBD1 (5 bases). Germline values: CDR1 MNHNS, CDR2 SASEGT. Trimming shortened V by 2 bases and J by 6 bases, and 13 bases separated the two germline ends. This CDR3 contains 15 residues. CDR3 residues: CASSETDEGAGELFF. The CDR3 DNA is TGTGCCAGCAGTGAAACAGACGAAGGGGCCGGGGAGCTGTTTTTT.

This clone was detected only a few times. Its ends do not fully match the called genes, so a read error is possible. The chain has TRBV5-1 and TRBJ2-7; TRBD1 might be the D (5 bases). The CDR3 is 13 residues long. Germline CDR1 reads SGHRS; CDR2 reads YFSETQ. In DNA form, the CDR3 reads TGCGCCAGCAGCTTCCAGGGCCTCACGGAGCCGTACTTC. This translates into CASSFQGLTEPYF.

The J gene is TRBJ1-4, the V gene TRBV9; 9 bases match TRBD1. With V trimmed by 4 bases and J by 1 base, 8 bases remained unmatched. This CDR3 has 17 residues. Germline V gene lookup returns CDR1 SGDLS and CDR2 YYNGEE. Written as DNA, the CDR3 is TGTGCCAGCAGCCCGCAGCGGGGACAGGGAACTAATGAAAAACTGTTTTTT. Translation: CASSPQRGQGTNEKLFF.

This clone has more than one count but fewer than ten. The CDR3 loop is CASSLTGATNEKLFF. CDR3 DNA sequence: TGTGCCAGCAGCTTAACTGGAGCAACTAATGAAAAACTGTTTTTT. This rearrangement joins TRBV7-2 to TRBJ1-4; no clear D gene. V lost 2 bases and J 0 bases, leaving 7 bases between the germline ends. The V gene's germline CDR1 is SGHTA and CDR2 FQGNSA. CDR3 size: 15 residues.

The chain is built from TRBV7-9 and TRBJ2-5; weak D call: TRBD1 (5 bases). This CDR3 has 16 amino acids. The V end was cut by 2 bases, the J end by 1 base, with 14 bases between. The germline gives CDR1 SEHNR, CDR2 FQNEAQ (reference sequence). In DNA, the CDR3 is TGTGCCAGCAGCTTAATACAGGACCACTTCCAAGAGACCCAGTACTTC. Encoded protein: CASSLIQDHFQETQYF.

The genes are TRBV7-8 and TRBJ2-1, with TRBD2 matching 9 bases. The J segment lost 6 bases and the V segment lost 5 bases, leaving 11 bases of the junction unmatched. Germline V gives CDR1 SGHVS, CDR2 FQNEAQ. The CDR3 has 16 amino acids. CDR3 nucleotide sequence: TGTGCCAGCAGCCAATCGGCGGGAGGGCCCAGCAATGAGCAGTTCTTC. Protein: CASSQSAGGPSNEQFF. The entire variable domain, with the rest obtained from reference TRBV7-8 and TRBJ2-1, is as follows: GAGVSQSPRYKVAKRGQDVALRCDPISGHVSLFWYQQALGQGPEFLTYFQNEAQLDKSGLPSDRFFAERPEGSVSTLKIQRTQQEDSAVYLCASSQSAGGPSNEQFFGPGTRLTVL.

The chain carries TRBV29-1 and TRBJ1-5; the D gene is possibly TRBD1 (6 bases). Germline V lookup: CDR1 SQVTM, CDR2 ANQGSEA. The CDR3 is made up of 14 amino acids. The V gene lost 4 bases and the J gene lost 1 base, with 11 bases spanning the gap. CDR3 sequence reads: CSVASGVSNQPQHF. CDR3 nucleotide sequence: TGCAGCGTTGCTTCAGGGGTGAGCAATCAGCCCCAGCATTTT.

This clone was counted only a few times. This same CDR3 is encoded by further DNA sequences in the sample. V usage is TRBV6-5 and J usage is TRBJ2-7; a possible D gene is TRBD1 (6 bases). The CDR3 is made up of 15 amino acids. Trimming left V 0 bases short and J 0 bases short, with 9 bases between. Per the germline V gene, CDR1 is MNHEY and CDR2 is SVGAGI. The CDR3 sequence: CASSYSLDSSYEQYF. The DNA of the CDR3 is TGTGCCAGCAGTTACTCGCTGGACAGCTCCTACGAGCAGTACTTC.